This T cell receptor beta chain derives from a study of T cells in Graves' hyperthyroidism and ophthalmopathy. Study-wide background: Upon initial diagnosis and before any treatment, peripheral blood was collected. General observations from the study: Most thyroid clonotypes expanded above 0.001 were also detected in blood. Ophthalmopathy stood apart from stable hyperthyroidism in a 13 V-J model.

This clonotype was detected ten times or more. Its antigen is currently unknown. Each ophthalmopathy patient scored at least 3 on the Clinical Activity Score and at least 4 on NOSPECS grade, with duration under 3 months. Amplified TCR beta CDR3 regions came from RNA transcripts. The HTBI set primed first-round TCR CDR3 RT-PCR. TCRdb re-analysed the multiplex PCR reads in MiXCR, keeping a single row per CDR3 protein. Counted here are 400,000 to 500,000 distinct CDR3 sequences, about 15% occurring once; the ten biggest clones make up roughly an eighth. This clonotype was obtained from a man aged 18 to 35 with Graves' ophthalmopathy. Material for sequencing was blood.

DNA of the CDR3: TGTGCCAGCAGCTTAGCTGGGTATGAGCAGTTCTTC. Amino acids: CASSLAGYEQFF. V is TRBV7-9 and J is TRBJ2-1; D is ambiguous. CDR3 length: 12 amino acids. CDR1 and CDR2 (germline): SEHNR, FQNEAQ (reference sequence). Between the trimmed V and J ends, which lost 0 bases and 8 bases, there was a span of 5 bases.